This T cell receptor beta chain comes out of a study of Ad26.COV2.S vaccination and SARS-CoV-2 variants. At the level of the study: Intramuscular Ad26.COV2.S at 5x10^10 or 1x10^11 viral particles.

Stated treatment: over 15 received Ad26.COV2.S at low or high dose, single or two shots; about 5 received placebo; per-sample allocation not given. Samples came from day 63 after the first vaccine or placebo injection. Whole-study findings and limits: Substantial breadth was reportedly displayed by spike-specific CD8+ and CD4+ T cell responses after vaccination.

This clone has only a few counts. Its antigen remains unidentified. The trim removed 3 bases at V and 7 bases at J, leaving 11 bases unmatched. Germline CDR1 is LGHNA and CDR2 is YNFKEQ. CDR3 size: 17 residues. The table came from immunoSEQ multiplex PCR; TCRdb's copy has only in-frame clones and leaves some out. Among about 480,000 clones listed, approximately 90% were seen once. The V gene is TRBV4-2, the J gene TRBJ2-1, with 11 bases aligning to TRBD2. This receptor was identified in a person aged 18-65 years who received the Ad26.COV2.S COVID-19 vaccine or a placebo. Source: peripheral blood, taken in a trial of Ad26.COV2.S vaccine versus placebo. For the CDR3, the DNA is TGTGCCAGCAGCCAGGGATTTAGCGGGAGGGAGGGAAATGAGCAGTTCTTC. Protein sequence: CASSQGFSGREGNEQFF.